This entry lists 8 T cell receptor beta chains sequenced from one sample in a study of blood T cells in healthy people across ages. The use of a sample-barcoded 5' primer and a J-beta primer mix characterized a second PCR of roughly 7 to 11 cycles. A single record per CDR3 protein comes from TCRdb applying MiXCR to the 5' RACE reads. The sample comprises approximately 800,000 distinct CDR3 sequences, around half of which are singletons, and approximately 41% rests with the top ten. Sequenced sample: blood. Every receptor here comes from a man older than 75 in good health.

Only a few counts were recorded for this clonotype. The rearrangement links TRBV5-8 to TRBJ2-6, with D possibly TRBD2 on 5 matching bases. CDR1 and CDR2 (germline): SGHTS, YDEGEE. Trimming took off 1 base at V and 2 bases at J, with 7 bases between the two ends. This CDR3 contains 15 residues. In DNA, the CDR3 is TGTGCCAGCAGCTTGCTGGGAGCTGGGGCCAACGTCCTGACTTTC. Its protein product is CASSLLGAGANVLTF.

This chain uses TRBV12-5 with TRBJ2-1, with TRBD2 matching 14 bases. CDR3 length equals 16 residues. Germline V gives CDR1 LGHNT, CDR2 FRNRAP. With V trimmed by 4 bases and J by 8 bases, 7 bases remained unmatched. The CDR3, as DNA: TGTGCTAGTGGTTCGGGGACTAGCGGGAGAGGATATGAGCAGTTCTTC. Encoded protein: CASGSGTSGRGYEQFF.

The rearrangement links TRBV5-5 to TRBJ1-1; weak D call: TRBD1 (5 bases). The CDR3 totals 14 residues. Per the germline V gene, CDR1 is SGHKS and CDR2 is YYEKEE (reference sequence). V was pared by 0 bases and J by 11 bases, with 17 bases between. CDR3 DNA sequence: TGTGCCAGCAGCTTGGCCGGGGACTCCATGGAGGCTTTCTTT. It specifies CASSLAGDSMEAFF.

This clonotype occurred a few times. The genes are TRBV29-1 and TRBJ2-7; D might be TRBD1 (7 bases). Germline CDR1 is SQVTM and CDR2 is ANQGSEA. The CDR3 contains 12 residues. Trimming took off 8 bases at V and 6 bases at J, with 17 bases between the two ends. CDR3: CSFRQGGGEQYF. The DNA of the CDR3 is TGCAGCTTTCGACAGGGAGGTGGCGAGCAGTACTTC.

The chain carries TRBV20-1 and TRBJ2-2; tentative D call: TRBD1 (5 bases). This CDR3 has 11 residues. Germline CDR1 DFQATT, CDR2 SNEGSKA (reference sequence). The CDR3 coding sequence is TGCAGCGGACAGAACACCGGGGAGCTGTTTTTT. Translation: CSGQNTGELFF.

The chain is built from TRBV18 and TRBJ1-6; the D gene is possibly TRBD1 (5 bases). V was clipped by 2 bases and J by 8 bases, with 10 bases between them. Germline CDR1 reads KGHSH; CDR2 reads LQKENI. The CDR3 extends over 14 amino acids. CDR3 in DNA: TGTGCCAGCTCACCAGGGGCTGGCGATTCACCCCTCCACTTT. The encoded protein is CASSPGAGDSPLHF.

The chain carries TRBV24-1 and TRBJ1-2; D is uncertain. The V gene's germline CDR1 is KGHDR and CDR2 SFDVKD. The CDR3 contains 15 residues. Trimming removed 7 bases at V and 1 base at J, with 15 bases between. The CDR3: CATSPSLGDNYGYTF. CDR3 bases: TGTGCCACCAGCCCCAGCCTGGGAGATAACTATGGCTACACCTTC.

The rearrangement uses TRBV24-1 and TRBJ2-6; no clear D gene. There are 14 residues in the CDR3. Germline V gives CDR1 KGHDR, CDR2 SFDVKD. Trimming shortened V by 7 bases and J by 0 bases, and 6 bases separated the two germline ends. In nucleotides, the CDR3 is TGTGCCACCAGCCGCAGCTCTGGGGCCAACGTCCTGACTTTC. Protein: CATSRSSGANVLTF.